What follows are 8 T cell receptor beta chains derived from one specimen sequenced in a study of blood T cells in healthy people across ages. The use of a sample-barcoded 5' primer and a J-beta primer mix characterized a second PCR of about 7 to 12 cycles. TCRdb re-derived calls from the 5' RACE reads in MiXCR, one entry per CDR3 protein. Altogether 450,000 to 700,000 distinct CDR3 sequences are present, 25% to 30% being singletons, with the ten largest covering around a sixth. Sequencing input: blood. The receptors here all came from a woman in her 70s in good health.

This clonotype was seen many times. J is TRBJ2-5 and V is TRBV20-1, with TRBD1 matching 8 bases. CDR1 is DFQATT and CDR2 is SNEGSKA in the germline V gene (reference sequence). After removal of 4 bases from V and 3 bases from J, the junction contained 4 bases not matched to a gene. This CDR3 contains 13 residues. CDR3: CSANSGGEETQYF. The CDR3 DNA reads TGCAGTGCTAATTCAGGGGGCGAAGAGACCCAGTACTTC.

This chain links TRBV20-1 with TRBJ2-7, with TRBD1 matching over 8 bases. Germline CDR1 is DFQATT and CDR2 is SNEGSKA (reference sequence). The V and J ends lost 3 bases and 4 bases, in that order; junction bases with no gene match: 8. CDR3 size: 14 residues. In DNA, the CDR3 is TGCAGTGCTAGGCCCCGGGACAGGCTATACGAGCAGTACTTC. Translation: CSARPRDRLYEQYF.

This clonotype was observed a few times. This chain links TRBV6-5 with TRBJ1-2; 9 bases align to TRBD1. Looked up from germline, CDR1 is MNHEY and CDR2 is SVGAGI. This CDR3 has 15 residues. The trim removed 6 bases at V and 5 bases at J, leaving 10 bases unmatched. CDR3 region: CASRPRDRAMYGYTF. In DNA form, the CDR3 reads TGTGCCAGCAGACCCCGGGACAGGGCCATGTATGGCTACACCTTC.

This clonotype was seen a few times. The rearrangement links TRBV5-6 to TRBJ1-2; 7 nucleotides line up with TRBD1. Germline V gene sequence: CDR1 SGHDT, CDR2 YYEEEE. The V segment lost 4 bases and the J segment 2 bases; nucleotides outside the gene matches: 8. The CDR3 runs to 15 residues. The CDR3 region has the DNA TGTGCCAGCAGCGGAACGGCGACAGGGAACTATGGCTACACCTTC. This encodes CASSGTATGNYGYTF.

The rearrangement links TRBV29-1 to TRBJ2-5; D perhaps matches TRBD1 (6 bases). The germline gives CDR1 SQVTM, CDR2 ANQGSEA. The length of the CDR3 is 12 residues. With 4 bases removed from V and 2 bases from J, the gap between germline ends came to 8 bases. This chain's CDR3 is CSVGTVQETQYF. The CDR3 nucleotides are TGCAGCGTTGGGACAGTGCAAGAGACCCAGTACTTC.

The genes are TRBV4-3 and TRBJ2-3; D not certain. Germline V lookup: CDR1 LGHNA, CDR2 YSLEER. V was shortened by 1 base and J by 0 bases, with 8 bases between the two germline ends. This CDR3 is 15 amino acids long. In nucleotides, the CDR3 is TGCGCCAGCAGCCAAGTTCCGGAGAGCACAGATACGCAGTATTTT. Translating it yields CASSQVPESTDTQYF.

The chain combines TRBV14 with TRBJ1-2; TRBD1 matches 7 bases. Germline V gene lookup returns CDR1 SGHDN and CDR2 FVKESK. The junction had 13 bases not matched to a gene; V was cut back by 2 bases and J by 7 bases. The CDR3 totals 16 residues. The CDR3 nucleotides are TGTGCCAGCAGCCAATTTTCGGGTGCAGGGGGACTTGGCTACACCTTC. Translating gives CASSQFSGAGGLGYTF.

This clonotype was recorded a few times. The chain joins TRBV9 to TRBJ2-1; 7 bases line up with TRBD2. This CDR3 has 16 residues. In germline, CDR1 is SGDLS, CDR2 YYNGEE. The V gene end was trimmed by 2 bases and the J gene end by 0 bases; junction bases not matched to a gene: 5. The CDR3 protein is CASSVSSGASYNEQFF. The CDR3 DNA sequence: TGTGCCAGCAGCGTGTCTAGCGGCGCCTCCTACAATGAGCAGTTCTTC. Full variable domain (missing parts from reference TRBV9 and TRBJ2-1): DSGVTQTPKHLITATGQRVTLRCSPRSGDLSVYWYQQSLDQGLQFLIQYYNGEERAKGNILERFSAQQFPDLHSELNLSSLELGDSALYFCASSVSSGASYNEQFFGPGTRLTVL.